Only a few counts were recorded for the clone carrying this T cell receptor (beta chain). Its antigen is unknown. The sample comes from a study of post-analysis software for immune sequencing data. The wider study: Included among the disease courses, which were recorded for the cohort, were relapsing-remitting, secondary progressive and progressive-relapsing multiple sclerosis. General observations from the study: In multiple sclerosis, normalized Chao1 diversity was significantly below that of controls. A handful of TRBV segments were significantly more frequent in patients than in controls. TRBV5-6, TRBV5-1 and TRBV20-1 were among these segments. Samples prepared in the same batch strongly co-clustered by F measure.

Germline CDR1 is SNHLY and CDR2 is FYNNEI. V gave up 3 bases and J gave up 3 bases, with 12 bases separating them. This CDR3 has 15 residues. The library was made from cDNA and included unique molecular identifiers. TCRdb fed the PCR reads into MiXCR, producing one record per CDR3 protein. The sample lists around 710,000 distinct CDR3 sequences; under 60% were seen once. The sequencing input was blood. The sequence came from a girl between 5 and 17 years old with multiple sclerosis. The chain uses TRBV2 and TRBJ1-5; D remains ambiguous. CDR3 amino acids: CASSESRFSNQPQHF. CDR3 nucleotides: TGTGCCAGCAGTGAGAGCCGTTTTTCCAATCAGCCCCAGCATTTT.